The clone carrying this T cell receptor beta chain was counted a few times. The antigen is not known. Noted time point: 2014-2015 season, 7 days after vaccination. Vaccine contraindications, substance abuse, HIV/AIDS, active malignancy and active illness excluded donors. The protocol was immunoSEQ multiplex PCR, while the TCRdb copy is restricted to in-frame clones and leaves out a portion. This sample yields over a thousand clones, of which 68% are seen a single time; roughly 5% belongs to the top ten. V lost 0 bases, J lost 7 bases, and 4 bases lay in between. This CDR3 comprises 12 residues. From germline, CDR1 is GTSNPN and CDR2 SVGIG (reference sequence). This sample is drawn from a study of follicular helper T cells after annual influenza vaccination. Study background: Days 0, 7 and 28 post-vaccination were the blood draw times. For some subjects, blood spans the 2013-2014, 2014-2015 and 2015-2016 annual vaccinations. Overall study findings and caveats: Change in circulating plasmablasts correlated with ICOS+CD38+ cTfh clonality change.

Sequences were derived from CXCR5+ CD38+ circulating T follicular helper cells from blood, sampled 7 days after influenza vaccination. Subset defined: circulating Tfh, non-naive CD4+CXCR5+PD-1+ (ICOS+CD38+ or ICOS-CD38-). The TCR was taken from an adult who received the influenza vaccine. The V gene is TRBV30, the J gene TRBJ1-6; D remains unclear. The DNA of the CDR3 is TGTGCCTGGAGTGTAGTAAATTCACCCCTCCACTTT. Protein product: CAWSVVNSPLHF.